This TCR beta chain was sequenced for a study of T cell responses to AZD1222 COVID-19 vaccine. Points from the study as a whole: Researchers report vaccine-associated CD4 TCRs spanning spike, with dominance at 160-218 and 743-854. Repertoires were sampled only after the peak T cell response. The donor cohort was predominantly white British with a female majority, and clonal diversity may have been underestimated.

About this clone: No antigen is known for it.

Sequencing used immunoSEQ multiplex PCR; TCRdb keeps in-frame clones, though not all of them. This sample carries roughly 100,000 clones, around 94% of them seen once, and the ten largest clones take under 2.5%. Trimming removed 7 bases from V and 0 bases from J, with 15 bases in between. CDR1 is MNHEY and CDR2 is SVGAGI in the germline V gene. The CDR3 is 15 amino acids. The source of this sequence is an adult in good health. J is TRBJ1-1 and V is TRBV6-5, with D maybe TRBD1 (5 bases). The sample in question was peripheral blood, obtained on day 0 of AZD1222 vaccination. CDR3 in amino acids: CASTSGRGLNTEAFF. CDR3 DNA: TGTGCCAGCACAAGCGGTCGGGGCCTGAACACTGAAGCTTTCTTT.